This T cell receptor (beta chain) was recorded in a study of beta chain features in type 1 diabetes (dated by TCRdb to the late 2010s). Some background on the complete study: No differences in mean age, gender distribution, total cell number or subset yield were found between patients and healthy donors. Across all samples, about 110 million sorted cells were examined, and cell number per subset correlated strongly with RNA yield. Whereas all 30 or so donors provided naive and central memory subsets, regulatory and stem cell-like memory subsets were isolated from just 8 patients and about 8 healthy donors. The study compared TCRB repertoires of sorted circulating CD4+ T cell subsets between recently diagnosed type 1 diabetes patients and matched healthy donors. What the research found in general, with its limitations: Because the HLA sub-analyses included only small numbers of individuals, any influence of HLA type on TCRB rearrangement was left unresolved. Patients with type 1 diabetes made fewer insertions and deleted more nucleotides at VDJ recombination sites, implying thymic rearrangement abnormalities. Because cDNA rather than genomic DNA was sequenced, highly expressing activated cells could have been over-represented, although no difference in activation and CD3 levels was found between groups. The naive, central memory and regulatory TCRB repertoires appeared to resemble one another more closely among patients than among healthy donors. Type 1 diabetes patients showed a moderate but significant shortening of TCRB CDR3 length in all four CD4+ subsets. PCR might favor shorter templates, but patient and control samples were amplified and corrected together, so any skew would affect both groups equally.

The entire isolated RNA was reverse transcribed using the High Capacity cDNA Reverse Transcription Kit, and thus expressed TCRB transcripts were sequenced. Deep immunoSEQ sequencing was performed on naive, central memory and regulatory T cell samples, with an average of around 3.4 million total reads per sample. Sorted cells were lysed in RLT buffer, and RNA was extracted using DNase-treated RNeasy Micro or Mini kits according to cell number. Each cell subset was processed separately to prevent cross-contamination, with patient and healthy donor samples processed together. The immunoSEQ multiplex PCR was used to amplify TCRB sequences from cDNA, yielding 87-bp fragments that span the CDR3 region. Sequencing of the amplicons was performed on the Illumina HiSeq platform. Turning to the authors' computational methods: PCR bias was computationally corrected using synthetic template baselines, reads within Hamming distance 2 were collapsed, and singletons that could not be merged were discarded. Reads were aligned to IMGT to assign V, D and J genes, CDR3 length, and insertions or deletions at six rearrangement sites. Within each subset, clonotype counts were normalized to sorted cell number, and only after that were true diversity and Gini coefficients computed with the tcR R package. The overlap coefficient, calculated on TCRB nucleotide sequences, was used to quantify repertoire sharing. TCRdb retrieved this table from immuneACCESS and kept in-frame rearrangements only. Not all clones are present; in checked studies, unresolved V genes account for under half, and no reason is known for the remainder. V and J calls and clone size are given by that table; D and trimming were obtained from the DNA. The sample table shows about 120,000 clones, and 15% to 20% are seen once. Jointly, the top ten make up 2.6% of the sample.

Notes on this clone: Its antigen is not yet known. No base quality values were provided; no much bigger clone lies one nucleotide off.

Each donor gave one peripheral blood draw, averaging roughly 100 mL, which was collected into heparinised tubes. Using a panel that included CD45RO, CCR7, CD25, CD127, CD95 and CD27, naive, central memory, regulatory and stem cell-like memory CD4+ T cells were sorted on a BD FACSAria II. All sorted populations exceeded 98% purity. PBMCs were separated immediately by Lymphoprep density gradient centrifugation and were stained directly, without being cultured. So that batch effects would be minimized, each experiment stained and sorted samples in pairs, pairing one healthy donor with one patient. Specimen: central memory CD4+ T cells from blood. The receptor was isolated from a man younger than 35 with type 1 diabetes.

At the DNA level, the sequence is TGTGCCAGCAGCTTAGGTACTAGCCGGCCGGAGACCCAGTACTTC. This is translated as CASSLGTSRPETQYF. The sequence is built from TRBV7-2 and TRBJ2-5, and the D gene may be TRBD2, 6 bases matching. Deletion took 1 base off V and 5 bases off J, with a span of 14 bases between the germline ends. The CDR3, cysteine through phenylalanine, is 15 amino acids long. Only the CDR3 part of the read is kept: 45 bases, read in frame from the first base. The germline V gene supplies CDR1 SGHTA and CDR2 FQGNSA.